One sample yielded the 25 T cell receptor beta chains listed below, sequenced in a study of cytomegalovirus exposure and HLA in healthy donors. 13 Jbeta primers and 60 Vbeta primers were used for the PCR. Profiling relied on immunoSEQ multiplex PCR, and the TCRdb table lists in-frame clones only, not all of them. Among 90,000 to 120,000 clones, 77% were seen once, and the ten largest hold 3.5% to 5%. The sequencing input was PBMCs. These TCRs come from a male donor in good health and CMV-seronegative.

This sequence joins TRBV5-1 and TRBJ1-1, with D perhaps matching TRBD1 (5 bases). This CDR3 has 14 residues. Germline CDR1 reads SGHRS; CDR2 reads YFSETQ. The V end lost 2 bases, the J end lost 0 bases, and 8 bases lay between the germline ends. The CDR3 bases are TGCGCCAGCAGCTTCAAGGGGTTGAACACTGAAGCTTTCTTT. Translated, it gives CASSFKGLNTEAFF.

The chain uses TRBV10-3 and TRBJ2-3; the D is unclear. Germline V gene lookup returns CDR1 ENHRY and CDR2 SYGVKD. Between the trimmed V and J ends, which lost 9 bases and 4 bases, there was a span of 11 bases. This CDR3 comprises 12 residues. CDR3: CAIGEVPDTQYF. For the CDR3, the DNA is TGTGCCATTGGAGAGGTCCCAGATACGCAGTATTTT.

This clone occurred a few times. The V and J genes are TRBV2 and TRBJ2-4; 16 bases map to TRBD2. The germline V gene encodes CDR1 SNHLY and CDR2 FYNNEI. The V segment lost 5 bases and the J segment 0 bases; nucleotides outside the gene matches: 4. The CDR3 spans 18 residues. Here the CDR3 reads CASSYGTSGRGAKNIQYF. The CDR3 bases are TGTGCCAGCAGTTACGGGACTAGCGGGAGGGGAGCCAAAAACATTCAGTACTTC.

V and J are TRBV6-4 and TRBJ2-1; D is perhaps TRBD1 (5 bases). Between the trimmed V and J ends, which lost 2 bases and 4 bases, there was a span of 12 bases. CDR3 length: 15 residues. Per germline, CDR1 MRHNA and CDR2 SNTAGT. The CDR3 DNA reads TGTGCCAGCAGTGACGTCCAGGGATCATACAATGAGCAGTTCTTC. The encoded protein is CASSDVQGSYNEQFF.

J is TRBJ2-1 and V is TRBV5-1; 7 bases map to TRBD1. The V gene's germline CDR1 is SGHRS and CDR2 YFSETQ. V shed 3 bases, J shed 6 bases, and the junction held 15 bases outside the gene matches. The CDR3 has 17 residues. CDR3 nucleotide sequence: TGCGCCAGCAGCTGGCCGTTTACAGGGGACCGGAGCAATGAGCAGTTCTTC. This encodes CASSWPFTGDRSNEQFF.

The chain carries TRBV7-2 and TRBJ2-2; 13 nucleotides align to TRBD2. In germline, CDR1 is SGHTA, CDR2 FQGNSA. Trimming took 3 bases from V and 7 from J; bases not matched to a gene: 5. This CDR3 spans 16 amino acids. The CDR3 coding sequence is TGTGCCAGCAGCTTTCGACTAGCGGGAGGTGGCGGGGAGCTGTTTTTT. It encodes CASSFRLAGGGGELFF.

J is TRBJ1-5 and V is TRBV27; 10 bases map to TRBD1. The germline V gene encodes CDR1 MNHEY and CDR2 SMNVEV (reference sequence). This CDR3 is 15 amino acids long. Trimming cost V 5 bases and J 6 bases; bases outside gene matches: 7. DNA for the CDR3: TGTGCCAGCAGTCCCGGGACAGGGGTGGGTCAGCCCCAGCATTTT. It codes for CASSPGTGVGQPQHF.

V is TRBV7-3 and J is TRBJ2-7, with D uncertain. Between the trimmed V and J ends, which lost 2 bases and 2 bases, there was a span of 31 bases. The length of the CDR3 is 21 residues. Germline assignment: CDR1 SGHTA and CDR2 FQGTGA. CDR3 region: CASSLARKTRVDNYTTYEQYF. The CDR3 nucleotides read TGTGCCAGCAGCTTAGCAAGGAAAACACGGGTTGATAATTACACCACCTACGAGCAGTACTTC.

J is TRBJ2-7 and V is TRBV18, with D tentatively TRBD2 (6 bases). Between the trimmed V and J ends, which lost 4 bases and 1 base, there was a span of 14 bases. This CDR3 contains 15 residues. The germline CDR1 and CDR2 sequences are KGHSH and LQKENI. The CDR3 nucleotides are TGTGCCAGCTCACAAGATACCGGGACTTCCTACGAGCAGTACTTC. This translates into CASSQDTGTSYEQYF. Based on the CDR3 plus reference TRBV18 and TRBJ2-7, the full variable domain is NAGVMQNPRHLVRRRGQEARLRCSPMKGHSHVYWYRQLPEEGLKFMVYLQKENIIDESGMPKERFSAEFPKEGPSILRIQQVVRGDSAAYFCASSQDTGTSYEQYFGPGTRLTVT.

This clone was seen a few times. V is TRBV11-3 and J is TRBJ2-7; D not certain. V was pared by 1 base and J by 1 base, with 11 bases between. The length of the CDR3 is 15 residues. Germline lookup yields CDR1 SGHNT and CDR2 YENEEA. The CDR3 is CASSLGGYPSYEQYF. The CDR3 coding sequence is TGTGCCAGCAGCTTAGGAGGATACCCATCCTACGAGCAGTACTTC.

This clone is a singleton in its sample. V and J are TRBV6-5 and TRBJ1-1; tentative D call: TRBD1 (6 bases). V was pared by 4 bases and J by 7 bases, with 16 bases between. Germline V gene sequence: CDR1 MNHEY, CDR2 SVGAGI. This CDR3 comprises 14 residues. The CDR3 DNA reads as TGTGCCAGCAGTTTTCAGGGGCTGAAGAATGAAGCTTTCTTT. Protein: CASSFQGLKNEAFF.

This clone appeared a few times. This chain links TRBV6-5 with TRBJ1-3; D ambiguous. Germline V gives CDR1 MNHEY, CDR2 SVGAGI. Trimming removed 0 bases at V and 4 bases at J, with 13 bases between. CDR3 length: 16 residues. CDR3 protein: CASSYSVEGSGNTIYF. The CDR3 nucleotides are TGTGCCAGCAGTTACTCGGTGGAGGGATCGGGAAACACCATATATTTT.

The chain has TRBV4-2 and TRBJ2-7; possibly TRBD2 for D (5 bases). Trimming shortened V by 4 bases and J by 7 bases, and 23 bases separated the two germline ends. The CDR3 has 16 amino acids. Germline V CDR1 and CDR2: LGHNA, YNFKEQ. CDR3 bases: TGTGCCAGCAGCCCCAGCGGAGTAGCAGCAAACGGTGAGCAGTACTTC. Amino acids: CASSPSGVAANGEQYF.

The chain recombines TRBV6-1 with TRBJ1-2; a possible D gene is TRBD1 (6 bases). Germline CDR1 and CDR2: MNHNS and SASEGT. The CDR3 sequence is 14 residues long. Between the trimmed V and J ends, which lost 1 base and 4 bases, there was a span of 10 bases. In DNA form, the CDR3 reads TGTGCCAGCAGTGAAGACAGGGTCTCCTATGGCTACACCTTC. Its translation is CASSEDRVSYGYTF.

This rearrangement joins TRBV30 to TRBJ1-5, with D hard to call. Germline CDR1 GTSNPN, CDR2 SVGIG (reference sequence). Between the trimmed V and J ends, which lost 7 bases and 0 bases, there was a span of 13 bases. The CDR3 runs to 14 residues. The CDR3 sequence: CAFSRGHSNQPQHF. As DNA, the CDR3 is TGTGCCTTTTCACGGGGTCATAGCAATCAGCCCCAGCATTTT.

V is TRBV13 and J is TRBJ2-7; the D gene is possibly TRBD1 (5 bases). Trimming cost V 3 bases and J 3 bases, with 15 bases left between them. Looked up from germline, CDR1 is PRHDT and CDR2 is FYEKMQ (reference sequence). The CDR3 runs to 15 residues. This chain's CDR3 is CASSFSDSPNYEQYF. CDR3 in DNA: TGTGCCAGCAGCTTTTCCGACAGTCCCAACTACGAGCAGTACTTC.

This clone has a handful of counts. CDR3 nucleotides: TGCGCCAGCAGCCACACTCCCGGCGACAGGGGGATGTGTTACTTC. Amino acid sequence: CASSHTPGDRGMCYF. The J gene is TRBJ2-7, the V gene TRBV23-1; 9 bases map to TRBD1. TRBV23-1 qualifies as an ORF whose function is uncertain. CDR3 size: 15 residues. J was trimmed by 13 bases and V by 6 bases; bases with no gene match: 19.

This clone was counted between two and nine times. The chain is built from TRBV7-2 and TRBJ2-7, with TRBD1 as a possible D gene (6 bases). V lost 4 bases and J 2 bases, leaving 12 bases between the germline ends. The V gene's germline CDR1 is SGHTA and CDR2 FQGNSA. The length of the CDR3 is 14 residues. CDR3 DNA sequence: TGTGCCAGCAGCTCGAGCAGGGGCCCCTACGAGCAGTACTTC. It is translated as CASSSSRGPYEQYF.

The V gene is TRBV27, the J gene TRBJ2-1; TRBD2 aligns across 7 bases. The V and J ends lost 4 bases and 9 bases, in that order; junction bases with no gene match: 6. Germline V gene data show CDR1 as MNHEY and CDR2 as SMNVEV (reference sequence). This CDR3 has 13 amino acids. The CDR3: CASSYVSGIEQFF. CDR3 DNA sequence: TGTGCCAGCAGTTATGTAAGCGGGATTGAGCAGTTCTTC.

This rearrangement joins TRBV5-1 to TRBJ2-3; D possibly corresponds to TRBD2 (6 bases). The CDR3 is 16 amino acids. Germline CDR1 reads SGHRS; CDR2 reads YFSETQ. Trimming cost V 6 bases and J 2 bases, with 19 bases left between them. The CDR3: CASTLRRDPYTDTQYF. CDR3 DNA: TGCGCCAGCACGCTCAGGAGGGACCCATACACAGATACGCAGTATTTT.

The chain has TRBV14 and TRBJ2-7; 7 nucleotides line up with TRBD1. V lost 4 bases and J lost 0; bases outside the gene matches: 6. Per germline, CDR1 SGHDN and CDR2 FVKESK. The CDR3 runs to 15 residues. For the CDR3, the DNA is TGTGCCAGCAGCCCCTGGGACAGAAGCTCCTACGAGCAGTACTTC. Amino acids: CASSPWDRSSYEQYF.

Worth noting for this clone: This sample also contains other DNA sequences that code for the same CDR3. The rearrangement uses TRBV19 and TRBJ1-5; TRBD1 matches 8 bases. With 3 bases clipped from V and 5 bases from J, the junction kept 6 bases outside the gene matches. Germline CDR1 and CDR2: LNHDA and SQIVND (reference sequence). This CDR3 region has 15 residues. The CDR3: CASSIGQGVDQPQHF. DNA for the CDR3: TGTGCCAGTAGTATCGGACAGGGAGTTGATCAGCCCCAGCATTTT.

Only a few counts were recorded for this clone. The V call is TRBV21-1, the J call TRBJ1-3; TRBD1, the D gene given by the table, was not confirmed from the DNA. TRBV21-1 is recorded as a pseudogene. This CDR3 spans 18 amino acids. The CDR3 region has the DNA TGTGCCAGCAGCAAAGGGTCCCACAGGGGGCTGGCTGGAAACACCATATATTTT. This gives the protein CASSKGSHRGLAGNTIYF.

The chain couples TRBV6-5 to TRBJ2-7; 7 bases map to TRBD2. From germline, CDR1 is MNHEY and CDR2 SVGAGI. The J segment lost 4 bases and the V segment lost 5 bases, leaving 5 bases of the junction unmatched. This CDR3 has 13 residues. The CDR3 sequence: CASSQAGKYEQYF. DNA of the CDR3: TGTGCCAGCAGTCAAGCGGGGAAATACGAGCAGTACTTC.

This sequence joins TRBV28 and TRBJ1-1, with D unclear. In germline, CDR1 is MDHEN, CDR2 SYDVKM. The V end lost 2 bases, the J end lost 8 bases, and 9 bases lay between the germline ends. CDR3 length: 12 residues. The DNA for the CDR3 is TGTGCCAGCAGTTTACGATCTCTAGAAGCTTTCTTT. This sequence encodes CASSLRSLEAFF.